This T cell receptor beta chain comes out of a study of shared clonotypes between healthy human individuals. Germline V gives CDR1 SGDLS, CDR2 YYNGEE. V lost 5 bases to trimming and J lost 7 bases, with 18 bases between them. This CDR3 has 14 amino acids. Genomic DNA for unsorted samples was obtained from some 100 million PBMCs. Only one count was recorded for this clone. The unsorted PBMC replicate PCRs were performed with approximately 330 ng DNA, around 29,000 T cell genomes. The assay was immunoSEQ multiplex PCR, and TCRdb's table has in-frame clones only and misses some. The sample consists of about 460,000 clones, around 77% of them appearing once.

This TCR was recovered from a woman between 40 and 55 years old in good health. Some clones in this sample may be carry-over from other donors' samples. This chain uses TRBV9 with TRBJ2-5, with D tentatively TRBD1 or TRBD2 (5 bases each). Sequencing was performed on PBMCs. CDR3 DNA sequence: TGTGCCAGCAGGGGGACGGACACCGGTGGGACCCAGTACTTC. Its protein is CASRGTDTGGTQYF.